One and the same sample provided the 31 T cell receptor beta chains below, sequenced in a study of regulatory T cells in long-lasting Graves disease. Specified time point: newly diagnosed GD, antithyroid drugs for less than 3 months. PBMC-extracted RNA yielded the TCR library. The TCR beta library used iRepertoire HTBI primers with Arm-PCR amplification of CDR3. TCRdb ran MiXCR on the multiplex PCR reads and lists one entry per CDR3 protein. The sample shows 420,000 or so distinct CDR3 sequences, about a sixth of them seen only once. This sample also appeared in a second study, on T cells in Graves' hyperthyroidism and ophthalmopathy.

Specimen: peripheral blood mononuclear cells (PBMCs), collected at new diagnosis, from a patient treated with antithyroid drugs. These receptors were collected from a woman between 18 and 30 years old with Graves disease.

V gene TRBV19 combines with J gene TRBJ1-5; the D is unclear. Deletions cut 3 bases from V and 1 base from J, with 10 bases between. The CDR3 extends over 15 amino acids. The germline CDR1 and CDR2 sequences are LNHDA and SQIVND (reference sequence). For the CDR3, the DNA is TGTGCCAGTAGTATGGATGGGGTCAGCAATCAGCCCCAGCATTTT. Translation gives CASSMDGVSNQPQHF.

Notes on this clonotype: This may come from a read error, since a much larger clone is one base off. This chain links TRBV6-5 with TRBJ2-1, with 9 positions matching TRBD2. This CDR3 comprises 15 residues. Germline CDR1 is MNHEY and CDR2 is SVGAGI. J lost 8 bases, V lost 4 bases, and 9 bases had no gene match. The CDR3 region is CASSWNSGSLYEQFF. The CDR3 DNA reads TGTGCCAGCAGTTGGAATAGCGGGAGTCTTTATGAGCAGTTCTTC.

This clonotype was observed a single time. A much larger clone sits a single nucleotide away, making a read error possible. The chain is built from TRBV2 and TRBJ1-6; tentative D call: TRBD1 (5 bases). Germline V gene lookup returns CDR1 SNHLY and CDR2 FYNNEI. The CDR3 consists of 16 residues. CDR3 amino acids: CASFTGFSSYNSPLHF. The DNA of the CDR3 is TGTGCTAGCTTTACAGGCTTCAGCTCCTATAATTCACCCCTCCACTTT.

This chain links TRBV30 with TRBJ1-2; weak D call: TRBD1 (5 bases). Trimming removed 0 bases at V and 8 bases at J, with 16 bases between. CDR1 GTSNPN and CDR2 SVGIG come from the germline V gene (reference sequence). This CDR3 comprises 14 residues. CDR3 sequence reads: CAWSVQVRTQGYTF. In DNA form, the CDR3 reads TGTGCCTGGAGTGTACAGGTCAGGACTCAAGGCTACACCTTC.

This clonotype was seen many times. This chain joins TRBV6-1 and TRBJ1-1, with 7 bases that match TRBD1. The CDR3 loop spans 14 amino acids. CDR1 is MNHNS, CDR2 SASEGT, per germline. The trim removed 4 bases at V and 0 bases at J, leaving 2 bases unmatched. The CDR3, as DNA: TGTGCCAGCAGTGGCGGACAGGTGAACACTGAAGCTTTCTTT. Translating it yields CASSGGQVNTEAFF.

This clonotype was found many times. The chain has TRBV7-2 and TRBJ2-7, with no clear D. The CDR3 sequence is 14 residues long. Trimming took 5 bases from V and 0 from J, leaving 11 bases between them. CDR1 is SGHTA and CDR2 is FQGNSA in the germline V gene. As DNA, the CDR3 is TGTGCCAGCAGCCCACAGACCAACTCCTACGAGCAGTACTTC. Its translation is CASSPQTNSYEQYF.

This clonotype has at least ten counts. V is TRBV3-1 and J is TRBJ2-5; weak D call: TRBD1 (5 bases). Trimming removed 3 bases at V and 2 bases at J, with 7 bases between. This CDR3 has 13 amino acids. Germline loops: CDR1 LGHDT, CDR2 YNNKEL (reference sequence). In DNA form, the CDR3 reads TGTGCCAGCAGCCAGGGGCGACAAGAGACCCAGTACTTC. This gives the protein CASSQGRQETQYF.

This clonotype was detected a few times. Here the CDR3 DNA reads TGCAGTGCTAGGTTTAGCGGCAGACTCAATGAGCAGTTCTTC. The encoded protein is CSARFSGRLNEQFF. The chain joins TRBV20-1 to TRBJ2-1; D might be TRBD2 (6 bases). The CDR3 length is 14 residues. V lost 3 bases, J lost 6 bases, and 15 bases lay in between. The V gene's germline CDR1 is DFQATT and CDR2 SNEGSKA (reference sequence).

This clonotype was seen at least ten times. The J gene is TRBJ2-3, the V gene TRBV11-2; no definite D call. V lost 1 base and J 2 bases, leaving 10 bases between the germline ends. Germline-derived CDR1 and CDR2 are SGHAT and FQNNGV. The length of the CDR3 is 15 residues. CDR3 loop: CASSLVGKNTDTQYF. The CDR3 coding sequence is TGTGCCAGCAGCTTAGTGGGCAAGAACACAGATACGCAGTATTTT.

The sample holds a few counts of this clonotype. It is likely a read error: a sequence one base away is far more abundant. The rearrangement uses TRBV5-8 and TRBJ2-1; D is possibly TRBD2 (6 bases). The CDR3 covers 16 residues. The V end lost 6 bases, the J end lost 8 bases, and 24 bases lay between the germline ends. Germline V lookup: CDR1 SGHTS, CDR2 YDEGEE. CDR3 loop: CASTGTVPRGYDEQFF. The CDR3 DNA follows: TGTGCCAGCACCGGGACTGTGCCGAGGGGATACGATGAGCAGTTCTTC.

This clonotype was observed at least ten times. This chain links TRBV28 with TRBJ2-3; a weak D match, TRBD1 (6 bases). Trimming cost V 5 bases and J 0 bases, with 18 bases left between them. CDR3 length: 17 amino acids. The germline CDR1 and CDR2 sequences are MDHEN and SYDVKM. The CDR3 DNA follows: TGTGCCAGCAGTACTTGGACAGCATCTCCTAGCACAGATACGCAGTATTTT. Protein: CASSTWTASPSTDTQYF.

This clonotype was detected ten times or more. The CDR3 is CASSLDPEGLTDTQYF. CDR3 nucleotide sequence: TGTGCCAGCAGCTTAGATCCGGAAGGACTCACAGATACGCAGTATTTT. This chain links TRBV11-3 with TRBJ2-3, with D possibly TRBD2 on 5 matching bases. V was pared by 0 bases and J by 2 bases, with 12 bases between. This CDR3 comprises 16 residues. Germline values: CDR1 SGHNT, CDR2 YENEEA.

This clonotype was picked up many times. The chain employs TRBV18 and TRBJ2-3; D possibly matches TRBD1 or TRBD2 (5 bases each). Trimming cost V 3 bases and J 5 bases, with 15 bases left between them. This CDR3 region has 15 residues. Germline V gene data show CDR1 as KGHSH and CDR2 as LQKENI. CDR3 in DNA: TGTGCCAGCTCACCGCTGAGGGGCTATGAAGATACGCAGTATTTT. This encodes CASSPLRGYEDTQYF.

In regard to this clonotype: Germline and junction disagree at one end, which may indicate a read error. The chain links TRBV11-1 to TRBJ2-7; weak D call: TRBD2 (6 bases). The CDR3 covers 14 residues. Germline assignment: CDR1 SGHAT and CDR2 FQDESV (reference sequence). As DNA, the CDR3 is TGCGCCAGCAGCAGACCGGGAGCCTTCTACGAGCAGTACTTC. This codes for CASSRPGAFYEQYF.

The chain links TRBV3-1 to TRBJ2-1; no definite D call. The CDR3 length is 14 residues. Trimming took off 4 bases at V and 7 bases at J, with 14 bases between the two ends. Looked up from germline, CDR1 is LGHDT and CDR2 is YNNKEL (reference sequence). The CDR3 spells CASSPSPSGNEQFF. The DNA for the CDR3 is TGTGCCAGCAGCCCATCCCCTAGTGGTAATGAGCAGTTCTTC.

The sample holds a few counts of this clonotype. The chain is built from TRBV20-1 and TRBJ1-5, with 8 nucleotides matching TRBD1. The V and J ends lost 7 bases and 6 bases, in that order; junction bases with no gene match: 8. In germline, CDR1 is DFQATT, CDR2 SNEGSKA (reference sequence). The CDR3 consists of 13 residues. The CDR3 coding sequence is TGCAGTGTAGACAGGGGCCACAGTCAGCCCCAGCATTTT. Its protein is CSVDRGHSQPQHF.

This clonotype was seen ten or more times. The V gene is TRBV11-2, the J gene TRBJ2-2; possible D gene TRBD2, 5 bases. Between the trimmed V and J ends, which lost 8 bases and 4 bases, there was a span of 17 bases. The CDR3 consists of 15 residues. CDR1 is SGHAT and CDR2 is FQNNGV in the germline V gene. The CDR3: CASSPMRVGTGELFF. DNA for the CDR3: TGTGCCAGCTCCCCGATGAGGGTGGGCACCGGGGAGCTGTTTTTT.

This clonotype was seen more than once but under ten times. The chain links TRBV7-6 to TRBJ2-4; TRBD2 aligns across 16 bases. With 5 bases clipped from V and 0 bases from J, the junction kept 16 bases outside the gene matches. Germline lookup yields CDR1 SGHVS and CDR2 FNYEAQ. CDR3 size: 22 residues. CDR3 bases: TGTGCCAGCAGCGGAGCGGGACTAGCGGGAGGGCCTAGGGCACTAGCCAAAAACATTCAGTACTTC. Its translation: CASSGAGLAGGPRALAKNIQYF.

In its sample, this clonotype was seen many times. The chain joins TRBV27 to TRBJ2-1; tentative D call: TRBD2 (6 bases). Germline V gene lookup returns CDR1 MNHEY and CDR2 SMNVEV (reference sequence). The CDR3 sequence is 16 residues long. The V gene lost 3 bases and the J gene lost 0 bases, with 12 bases spanning the gap. The CDR3: CASSFNRESSYNEQFF. The CDR3 DNA follows: TGTGCCAGCAGTTTTAACCGGGAGAGCTCCTACAATGAGCAGTTCTTC.

J is TRBJ2-3 and V is TRBV30; 7 nucleotides align to TRBD1. The tail of the sequence fits TRBJ2-5 better, so the J call may be wrong. The CDR3 has 14 amino acids. Germline V CDR1 and CDR2: GTSNPN, SVGIG (reference sequence). The CDR3 bases are TGTGCCTGGAGTCCCATCACAGGGGTTTGGCCCCAGTACTTC. It yields the protein CAWSPITGVWPQYF.

Comments on this clonotype: Possible read error: a much larger clone is one base away. The rearrangement uses TRBV12-5 and TRBJ1-1; no firm D call. The CDR3 runs 17 residues. Germline CDR1 LGHNT, CDR2 FRNRAP. The CDR3 DNA sequence: TGTGTTAGTGGTTTGGATCAGGCAGAACTCATGAACACTGAAGCTTTCTTT. Its protein product is CVSGLDQAELMNTEAFF. Combining the CDR3 with reference TRBV12-5 and TRBJ1-1 gives the whole variable domain DARVTQTPRHKVTEMGQEVTMRCQPILGHNTVFWYRQTMMQGLELLAYFRNRAPLDDSGMPKDRFSAEMPDATLATLKIQPSEPRDSAVYFCVSGLDQAELMNTEAFFGQGTRLTVV.

This clonotype was seen ten or more times. The gene calls are TRBV19 and TRBJ1-1; TRBD1 matches 7 bases. The CDR3 is 12 residues long. The ends lost 5 bases at V and 6 bases at J; junction bases unmatched: 3. Germline CDR1 reads LNHDA; CDR2 reads SQIVND (reference sequence). The CDR3 region is CASSVDRAEAFF. CDR3 bases: TGTGCCAGTAGTGTTGACAGGGCTGAAGCTTTCTTT.

The table lists this clonotype with many counts. The chain carries TRBV28 and TRBJ2-1; 9 bases match TRBD2. CDR3 length: 15 amino acids. The ends lost 6 bases at V and 11 bases at J; junction bases unmatched: 14. The germline V gene has CDR1 MDHEN and CDR2 SYDVKM. The DNA for the CDR3 is TGTGCCAGCAGGCCCCCGGGGCGGGAGGGTGGTAAGCAGTTCTTC. Protein: CASRPPGREGGKQFF. Full variable domain (outside the CDR3, taken from reference TRBV28 and TRBJ2-1): DVKVTQSSRYLVKRTGEKVFLECVQDMDHENMFWYRQDPGLGLRLIYFSYDVKMKEKGDIPEGYSVSREKKERFSLILESASTNQTSMYLCASRPPGREGGKQFFGPGTRLTVL.

This chain uses TRBV7-9 with TRBJ2-3; D call uncertain. The V end was cut by 5 bases, the J end by 4 bases, with 13 bases between. Germline assignment: CDR1 SEHNR and CDR2 FQNEAQ (reference sequence). The CDR3 covers 14 residues. The CDR3 coding sequence is TGTGCCAGCAGCCGGCGCCCCGAGTCAGATACGCAGTATTTT. Amino acids: CASSRRPESDTQYF.

This clonotype was seen repeatedly, ten times or more. The CDR3 loop is CASWEGGRVSYEQYF. The CDR3, as DNA: TGTGCCAGCTGGGAGGGAGGGAGAGTCTCCTACGAGCAGTACTTC. The V gene is TRBV2, the J gene TRBJ2-7; TRBD2 matches at 7 bases. The CDR3 is 15 amino acids. CDR1 and CDR2 from the germline V gene are SNHLY and FYNNEI. With 8 bases clipped from V and 0 bases from J, the junction kept 10 bases outside the gene matches.

In the case of this clonotype: This could be a read error, since a much larger clone is one nucleotide away. The CDR3 nucleotides are TGCAATGCCGAGACAGGGGCCAAAAACATTCAGTACTTC. It specifies CNAETGAKNIQYF. The chain combines TRBV20-1 with TRBJ2-4, with 7 bases identical to TRBD1. Per germline, CDR1 DFQATT and CDR2 SNEGSKA (reference sequence). The length of the CDR3 is 13 residues.

Regarding this clonotype: This may arise from a read error, as a much more abundant clone is one base away. The CDR3 DNA reads TGTGCCAGCACTGGACGCCCTGCCTCCTACGAGCAGTACTTC. Protein: CASTGRPASYEQYF. The V and J genes are TRBV28 and TRBJ2-7; D is uncertain. From germline, CDR1 is MDHEN and CDR2 SYDVKM. The V gene lost 7 bases and the J gene lost 0 bases, with 13 bases spanning the gap. This CDR3 is 14 amino acids long.

The chain uses TRBV20-1 and TRBJ1-1, with 8 bases identical to TRBD1. The CDR3 loop spans 14 amino acids. The J segment lost 0 bases and the V segment lost 6 bases, leaving 6 bases of the junction unmatched. From germline, CDR1 is DFQATT and CDR2 SNEGSKA (reference sequence). For the CDR3, the DNA is TGCAGTGCCCAACCGGACAGGGTGAACACTGAAGCTTTCTTT. Amino acids: CSAQPDRVNTEAFF.

The V gene is TRBV5-1, the J gene TRBJ2-6, with D unclear. The germline V and J ends were trimmed by 2 bases and 1 base, with 10 bases remaining between them. Germline lookup yields CDR1 SGHRS and CDR2 YFSETQ. This CDR3 is built from 16 residues. The CDR3: CASSFTPLSGANVLTF. DNA for the CDR3: TGCGCCAGCAGCTTTACTCCCCTATCTGGGGCCAACGTCCTGACTTTC.

CDR3 region: CASSTPGQFYGYTF. CDR3 DNA: TGTGCCAGCAGCACCCCGGGACAGTTCTATGGCTACACCTTC. The gene calls are TRBV7-9 and TRBJ1-2; 7 bases fit TRBD1. The germline gives CDR1 SEHNR, CDR2 FQNEAQ (reference sequence). V shed 5 bases and J 4 bases; nucleotides not matched to a gene: 7. The CDR3 sequence is 14 residues long. Full variable domain (remainder filled in from reference TRBV7-9 and TRBJ1-2): DTGVSQNPRHKITKRGQNVTFRCDPISEHNRLYWYRQTLGQGPEFLTYFQNEAQLEKSRLLSDRFSAERPKGSFSTLEIQRTEQGDSAMYLCASSTPGQFYGYTFGSGTRLTVV.

This clonotype has at least ten counts. This chain links TRBV3-1 with TRBJ2-7; the match to TRBD2 covers 13 bases. The CDR3 is 18 amino acids. Germline V gives CDR1 LGHDT, CDR2 YNNKEL (reference sequence). V shed 4 bases and J 2 bases; nucleotides not matched to a gene: 11. The CDR3 here is CASSRTSGRIFGAYEQYF. As DNA, the CDR3 is TGTGCCAGCAGCCGGACTAGCGGGAGAATATTCGGGGCCTACGAGCAGTACTTC.